The clone carrying this TCR beta chain came up a few times. Its matching antigen is unknown. V was shortened by 6 bases and J by 1 base, with 11 bases between the two germline ends. The CDR3 extends over 14 amino acids. From germline, CDR1 is MNHNS and CDR2 SASEGT. This sample is drawn from a study of T cells in Graves' hyperthyroidism and ophthalmopathy. General study findings and limits: Model predictions of ophthalmopathy came a median around 7.1 months before onset.

Based on clinical symptoms, serum thyroxine and TRAb, thyroid ultrasound and orbital computed tomography, diagnoses were reached. Fresh peripheral blood, roughly 10 ml, was the source of the PBMCs. The investigators amplified TCR beta CDR3 regions from RNA transcripts. The primer set for the first-round RT-PCR of the TCR CDR3 was HTBI. TCRdb redid the calling of the multiplex PCR reads with MiXCR, one entry per CDR3 protein. This sample has fewer than 350,000 distinct CDR3 sequences, with roughly 19% found just once. This sequence originates from a man aged 50 to 59 with Graves' ophthalmopathy. This chain connects TRBV6-1 to TRBJ2-3, with D tentatively TRBD2 (6 bases). Sequencing input: blood. The CDR3 loop reads CASRRAGRTDTQYF. The CDR3 coding sequence is TGTGCCAGCAGAAGGGCGGGACGCACAGATACGCAGTATTTT.